This T cell receptor beta chain came from a study of cytomegalovirus exposure and HLA in healthy donors. Trimming took 5 bases from V and 3 from J, leaving 15 bases between them. The CDR3 is 15 amino acids. Germline V gene data show CDR1 as PRHDT and CDR2 as FYEKMQ (reference sequence). The PCR had 60 Vbeta and 13 Jbeta primers. The assay was immunoSEQ multiplex PCR, and TCRdb's table has in-frame clones only and misses some. The sample contains tens of thousands of clones, around 77% of which appear only once. Sequencing was carried out using PBMCs. V usage is TRBV13 and J usage is TRBJ2-3, with D perhaps TRBD2 (5 bases). This clonotype originated in a man under 40 in good health and CMV-seronegative. The CDR3, as DNA: TGTGCCAGCAGCCCAAGGACTCTTTCTACAGATACGCAGTATTTT. Translated: CASSPRTLSTDTQYF.